Sequencing of this T cell receptor (beta chain) was carried out in a study of CD8 T cell repertoires and HIV-1 epitope variants. For the study at large: Each of Twenty-five Gag and Nef epitope peptides stimulated a separate culture. Whole-study findings and limits: Six of nine antigen-specific clonotypes appeared cross-reactive to autologous or escape variants.

This CDR3 is 12 amino acids long. Trimming pared 1 base from V and 5 bases from J, leaving 8 bases between. Germline CDR1 GTSNPN, CDR2 SVGIG (reference sequence). TCRdb's copy holds only in-frame clones and misses some; the assay was immunoSEQ multiplex PCR. The table lists under 100,000 clones, roughly 80% of them singletons. The table lists this clone with many counts. Its target is unknown. This chain connects TRBV30 to TRBJ2-5, with unresolved D. The specimen was uncultured baseline CD8+ T cells from peripheral blood mononuclear cells (PBMCs). This receptor was taken from a male donor with HIV. The CDR3 reads CAWSAVRETQYF. The CDR3, as DNA: TGTGCCTGGAGTGCGGTCCGGGAGACCCAGTACTTC.